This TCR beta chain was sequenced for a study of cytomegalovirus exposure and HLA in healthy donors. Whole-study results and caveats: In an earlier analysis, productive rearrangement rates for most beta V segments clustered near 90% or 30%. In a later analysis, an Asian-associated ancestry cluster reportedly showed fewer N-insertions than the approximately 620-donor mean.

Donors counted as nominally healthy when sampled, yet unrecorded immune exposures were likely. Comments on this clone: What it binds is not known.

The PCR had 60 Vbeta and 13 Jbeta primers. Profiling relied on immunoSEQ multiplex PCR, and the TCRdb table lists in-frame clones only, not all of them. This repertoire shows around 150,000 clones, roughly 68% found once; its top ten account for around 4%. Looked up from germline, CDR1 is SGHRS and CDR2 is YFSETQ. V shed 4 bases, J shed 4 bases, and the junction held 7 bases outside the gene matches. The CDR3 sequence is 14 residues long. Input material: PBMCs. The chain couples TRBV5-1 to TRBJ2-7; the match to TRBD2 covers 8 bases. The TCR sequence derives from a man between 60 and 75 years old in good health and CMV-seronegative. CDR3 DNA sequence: TGCGCCAGCAGCCTCCGGACTAGCAGATACGAGCAGTACTTC. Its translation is CASSLRTSRYEQYF.